What follows describes a single T cell receptor beta chain. The junction departs from germline at one end; a sequencing error may be responsible. The CDR3 runs 15 residues. Germline lookup yields CDR1 KGHSH and CDR2 LQKENI. Clones were sequenced by immunoSEQ multiplex PCR, and TCRdb holds only the in-frame ones, with some missing. The sample shows more than 15,000 clones, more than 70% of them seen only once. This specimen belongs to a study of OX40 agonist ivuxolimab in advanced cancers. The rearrangement links TRBV18 to TRBJ2-5; 9 bases match TRBD1. This sample comprised CD4+ or CD8+ T cells sorted from blood, obtained in a trial of the OX40 agonist ivuxolimab. This receptor was obtained from an adult with an advanced solid tumor such as melanoma, head and neck, liver or kidney cancer. This CDR3 is CASSPPGQGRETQYF. CDR3 nucleotides: TGTGCCAGCTCCCCACCGGGACAGGGTCGGGAGACCCAGTACTTC.